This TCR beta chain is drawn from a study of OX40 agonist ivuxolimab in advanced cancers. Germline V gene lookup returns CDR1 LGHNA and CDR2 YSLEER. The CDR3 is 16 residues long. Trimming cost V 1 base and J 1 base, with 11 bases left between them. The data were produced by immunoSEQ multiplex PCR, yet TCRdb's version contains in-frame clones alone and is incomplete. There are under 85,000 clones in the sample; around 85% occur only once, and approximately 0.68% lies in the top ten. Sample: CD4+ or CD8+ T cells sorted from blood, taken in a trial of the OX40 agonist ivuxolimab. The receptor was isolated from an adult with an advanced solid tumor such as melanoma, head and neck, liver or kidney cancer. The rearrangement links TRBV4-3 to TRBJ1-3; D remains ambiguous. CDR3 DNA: TGCGCCAGCAGCCAAGTCTGGGCCGTATCTGGAAACACCATATATTTT. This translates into CASSQVWAVSGNTIYF.